This TCR beta chain was obtained from a study of cytomegalovirus exposure and HLA in healthy donors. Primers included in the PCR were 60 Vbeta and 13 Jbeta primers. TCRdb's table, derived via immunoSEQ multiplex PCR, lists solely in-frame clones and lacks some. Of approximately 190,000 clones detected, 84% appear once; the ten largest clones hold about 0.26%. This CDR3 region has 15 residues. Trimming removed 5 bases from V and 6 bases from J, with 14 bases in between. Germline CDR1 SEHNR, CDR2 FQNEAQ (reference sequence). Comment on this clone: Its antigen remains unidentified.

Study-level points and caveats: Researchers catalogued roughly 150 TCR beta chains as cytomegalovirus-associated. Association of a missense DCLRE1C variant with TCR beta V- and J-gene trimming was reported in a later analysis.

The sequenced material came from PBMCs. The source of this sequence is a boy under 18 in good health and CMV-seronegative. The chain combines TRBV7-9 with TRBJ1-6; no clear D. CDR3 bases: TGTGCCAGCAGCGCCGGGGTGGTCGGTAATTCACCCCTCCACTTT. Encoded protein: CASSAGVVGNSPLHF.